A selection of T cell receptor beta chains follows, all from one sample in a study of blood T cell repertoires in COVID-19. Sequenced by immunoSEQ multiplex PCR; TCRdb stores in-frame clones only, minus some. The data hold 250,000 to 300,000 clones, with about 86% observed a single time. The sample was peripheral blood. The source is a woman in her thirties with COVID-19, enrolled during active disease. CDR3s leave out the opening cysteine and the closing phenylalanine or tryptophan. A D gene is named only where the DNA matches it firmly. A row's size may be missing; if present it is once, few, many or a size class.

d_call	v_call	clone_size	j_call	cdr3_aa
-	TRBV1	many	TRBJ1-6	TSSQDAQGDNSPLH
TRBD1	TRBV6-6	-	TRBJ2-1	ASSSPAEGAPLEF
TRBD1	TRBV19	once	TRBJ1-2	ASSTTLRQGTSYGYT
TRBD1	TRBV6-2/TRBV6-3	-	TRBJ1-5	ASSSPDRVFQPQH
TRBD1	TRBV5-5	-	TRBJ2-7	ASRFTGGFPPYEQY
TRBD1	TRBV18	-	TRBJ2-2	ASSSTGVNTGELF
TRBD2	TRBV6-5	-	TRBJ2-7	ASIWTSGGNEQY
-	TRBV27	-	TRBJ2-7	ASGGYKGVEQY
-	TRBV5-1	once	TRBJ1-6	ASSLRTATDNSPLH
-	TRBV7-8	once	TRBJ2-7	ASSYDLWEQY
-	TRBV3-1/TRBV3-2	-	TRBJ1-1	ASSHGTVIEAF
TRBD2	TRBV7-9	-	TRBJ2-5	ASSPPWLAGEETQY
TRBD2	TRBV19	-	TRBJ2-1	ASSTSGGAYNEQF
-	TRBV5-4	-	TRBJ2-5	ASSLVGPQETQY
-	TRBV5-1	-	TRBJ2-3	ASSWGAGLFTSTDTQY
-	TRBV7-9	-	TRBJ1-2	ASSLSGANYGYT
-	TRBV4-1	-	TRBJ2-5	ASSQDPTAEEETQY
-	TRBV19	-	TRBJ1-5	ASSSLLLQPQH
-	TRBV6-1	-	TRBJ1-6	ASSEHGQINSPLH
-	TRBV18	-	TRBJ1-5	ASSHGWSGRGQQPQH
TRBD2	TRBV24-1	-	TRBJ2-5	ATSDTRLAGNQETQY
-	TRBV19	-	TRBJ2-7	ASSIETGSSYEQY
TRBD2	TRBV14	once	TRBJ2-3	ASSGLAGSTDTQY
TRBD1	TRBV5-6	-	TRBJ2-7	ASSWDSSTYEQY
-	TRBV15	-	TRBJ2-2	ATSRVTGHDGGELF
TRBD2	TRBV6-1	-	TRBJ2-3	ASSESSGGADTQY
-	TRBV5-1	-	TRBJ2-3	ASSSEGYTDTQY
TRBD2	TRBV4-1	-	TRBJ2-3	ASSQESSLAGSADTQY
TRBD1	TRBV5-4	once	TRBJ1-3	ASSLGDREGNTIY
TRBD1	TRBV19	-	TRBJ1-2	ASSPGTGFYGYT
TRBD1	TRBV19	-	TRBJ2-6	ASSIDRGWAGANVLT